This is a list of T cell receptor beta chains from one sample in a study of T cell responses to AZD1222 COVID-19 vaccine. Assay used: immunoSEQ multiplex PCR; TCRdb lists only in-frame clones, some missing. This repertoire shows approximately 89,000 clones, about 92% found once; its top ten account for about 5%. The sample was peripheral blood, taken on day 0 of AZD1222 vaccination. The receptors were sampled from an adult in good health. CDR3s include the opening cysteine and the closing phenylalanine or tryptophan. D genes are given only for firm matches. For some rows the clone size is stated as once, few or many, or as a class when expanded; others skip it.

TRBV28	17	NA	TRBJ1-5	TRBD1	TGTGCCAGCAGTGTGCCTGGGACAGTATATAGCAATCAGCCCCAGCATTTT	CASSVPGTVYSNQPQHF
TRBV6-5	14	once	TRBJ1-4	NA	TGTGCCAGCCGCCGTGGGGGCCAGGGTGAAAAACTGTTTTTT	CASRRGGQGEKLFF
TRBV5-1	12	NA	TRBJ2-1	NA	TGCGCCAGCAGCTTGGCGGCGGCTGAGCAGTTCTTC	CASSLAAAEQFF
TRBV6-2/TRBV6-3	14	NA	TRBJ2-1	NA	TGTGCCAGCAGTCCCGGGACTTTTTATGGTGAGCAGTTCTTC	CASSPGTFYGEQFF
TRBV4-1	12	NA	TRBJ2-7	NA	TGCGCCAGCAGCCAAGAAGGGAGCGAGCAGTACTTC	CASSQEGSEQYF
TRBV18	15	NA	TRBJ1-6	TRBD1	TGTGCCAGCTCACTAGCCGGGACAGGGAATTCACCCCTCCACTTT	CASSLAGTGNSPLHF
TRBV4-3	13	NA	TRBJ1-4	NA	TGCGCCAGCAGCCAAGTGGCCGCCGAAAAACTGTTTTTT	CASSQVAAEKLFF
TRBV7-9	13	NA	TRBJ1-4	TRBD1	TGTGCCATCTTTACAGGGGTTAATGAAAAACTGTTTTTT	CAIFTGVNEKLFF
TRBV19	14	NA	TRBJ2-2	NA	TGTGCCAGTAGCCGTCTAGACGGGGCCGGGGAGCTGTTTTTT	CASSRLDGAGELFF
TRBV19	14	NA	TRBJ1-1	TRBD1	TGTGCCAGTAGAACGGGACAGGAACTCACTGAAGCTTTCTTT	CASRTGQELTEAFF
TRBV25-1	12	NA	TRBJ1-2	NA	TGTGCCAGCAGTGAGCAGGGGTATGGCTACACCTTC	CASSEQGYGYTF
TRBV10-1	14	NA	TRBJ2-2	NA	TGCGCCAGCAGTTACAACTTGGGTCCCGGGGAGCTGTTTTTT	CASSYNLGPGELFF
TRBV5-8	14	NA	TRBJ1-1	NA	TGTGCCAGCAGCTTACGGGGTCTAGGCACTGAAGCTTTCTTT	CASSLRGLGTEAFF
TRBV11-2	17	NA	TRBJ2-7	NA	TGTGCCAGCAGCTTAGTCGCCCTCCGGGACCTATCCCCCGAGCAGTACTTC	CASSLVALRDLSPEQYF
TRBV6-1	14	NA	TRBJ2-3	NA	TGTGCCAGCAGTGACAGGGTCCCCACAGATACGCAGTATTTT	CASSDRVPTDTQYF
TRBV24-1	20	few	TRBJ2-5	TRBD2	TGTGCCACCAGTAAATCGGGGGCGGCTAGCGGGAAGGGTCCGGAAGAGACCCAGTACTTC	CATSKSGAASGKGPEETQYF
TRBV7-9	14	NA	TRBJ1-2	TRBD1	TGTGCCAGCAGCTCGGAAACGGGACAGACCCAGTACACCTTC	CASSSETGQTQYTF
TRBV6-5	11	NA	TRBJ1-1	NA	TGTGCCAGCAGCATGAACACTGAAGCTTTCTTT	CASSMNTEAFF
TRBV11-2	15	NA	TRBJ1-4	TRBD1	TGTGCCAGCAGCCCCCTGACAGGGAAGAATGAAAAACTGTTTTTT	CASSPLTGKNEKLFF
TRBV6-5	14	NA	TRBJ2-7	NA	TGTGCCAGCGGGGGGGCACAGGGGCTCGGGGAGCAGTACTTC	CASGGAQGLGEQYF
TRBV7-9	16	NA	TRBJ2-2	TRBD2	TGTGCCAGCTCAAAGAGTACTAGCGGGAACACCGGGGAGCTGTTTTTT	CASSKSTSGNTGELFF
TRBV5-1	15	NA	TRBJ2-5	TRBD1	TGCGCCAGCAGCTCAGGACAGGGTGACCAAGAGACCCAGTACTTC	CASSSGQGDQETQYF
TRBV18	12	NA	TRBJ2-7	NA	TGTGCCAGCTCCCCTACCCAGATCGAGCAGTACTTC	CASSPTQIEQYF
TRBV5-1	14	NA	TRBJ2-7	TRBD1	TGCGCCAGCAGTCTTGGACAGGAGAGGTACGAGCAGTACTTC	CASSLGQERYEQYF
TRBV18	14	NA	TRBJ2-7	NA	TGTGCCAGCTCACCACTGGGAGGCCCTGAGGAGCAGTACTTC	CASSPLGGPEEQYF
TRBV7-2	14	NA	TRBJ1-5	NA	TGTGCCAGCAGCAACCATTTCGGGGGTCAGCCCCAGCATTTT	CASSNHFGGQPQHF
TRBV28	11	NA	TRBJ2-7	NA	TGTGCCAGCAGTTTAGGGGGCGAGCAGTACTTC	CASSLGGEQYF
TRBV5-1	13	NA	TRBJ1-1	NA	TGCGCCAGCAGAATAGCGGTGAACACTGAAGCTTTCTTT	CASRIAVNTEAFF
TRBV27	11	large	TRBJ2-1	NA	TGTGCCAGCAGTTTACAGGGTGAGCAGTTCTTC	CASSLQGEQFF
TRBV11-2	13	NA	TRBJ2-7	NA	TGTGCCAGCAGTAGCGGGACAGTTCTCGAGCAGTACTTC	CASSSGTVLEQYF
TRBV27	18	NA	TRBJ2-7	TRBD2	TGTGCCAGCAGCCCACTTAGGATAGCGGGAGGGCCGGCCTACGAGCAGTACTTC	CASSPLRIAGGPAYEQYF
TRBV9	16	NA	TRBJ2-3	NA	TGTGCCAGCAGCGCCCCTCCCTCCAGCTACACAGATACGCAGTATTTT	CASSAPPSSYTDTQYF
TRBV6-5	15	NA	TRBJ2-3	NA	TGTGCCAGCAGTTACTCACGGCCCCCCACAGATACGCAGTATTTT	CASSYSRPPTDTQYF
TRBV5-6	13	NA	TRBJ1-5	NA	TGTGCCAGCAGCTTCGGACCTGGGCAGCCCCAGCATTTT	CASSFGPGQPQHF
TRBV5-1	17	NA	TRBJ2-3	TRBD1	TGCGCCAGCAGCCCGGGGTCGGGACAGATTAGCACAGATACGCAGTATTTT	CASSPGSGQISTDTQYF
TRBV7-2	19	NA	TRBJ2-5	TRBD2	TGTGCCAGCAGCCCCGCGTTATCAAGACTAGCGGGAGGGAGAGAGACCCAGTACTTC	CASSPALSRLAGGRETQYF
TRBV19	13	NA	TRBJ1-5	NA	TGTGCCAGTAGTGGTTCGGATTATCAGCCCCAGCATTTT	CASSGSDYQPQHF
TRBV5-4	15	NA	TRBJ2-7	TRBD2	TGTGCCAGCAGCTCCAAGCGGGAGGGTCCCTACGAGCAGTACTTC	CASSSKREGPYEQYF
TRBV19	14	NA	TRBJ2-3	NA	TGTGCCAGTAGTCACAGGGAATCTGGGGATACGCAGTATTTT	CASSHRESGDTQYF
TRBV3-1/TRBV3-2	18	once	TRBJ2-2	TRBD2	TGTGCCAGCAGCCGCGGGGTTACTAGCGGGAGAGTACACGGGGAGCTGTTTTTT	CASSRGVTSGRVHGELFF